Presented here are 32 T cell receptor beta chains from one specimen sequenced in a study of regulatory T cells in long-lasting Graves disease. The time point is: persistent/refractory GD, antithyroid drugs over 5 years with positive TRAb. There was RNA extracted from PBMCs, and the TCR library was made from it. In building TCR beta libraries, iRepertoire HTBI primers were used together with Arm-PCR of CDR3 regions. One entry per CDR3 protein, called by TCRdb with MiXCR from the multiplex PCR reads. The profile shows 600,000 to 800,000 distinct CDR3 sequences, 25% to 35% of them singletons. The sequences come from peripheral blood mononuclear cells (PBMCs), collected when the disease was refractory, from a patient treated with antithyroid drugs. These receptors were collected from a female donor with Graves disease.

The chain carries TRBV28 and TRBJ1-2; tentatively, D is TRBD1 (6 bases). The CDR3 has 15 amino acids. V lost 7 bases, J lost 4 bases, and 19 bases lay in between. Germline V gene data show CDR1 as MDHEN and CDR2 as SYDVKM. In DNA form, the CDR3 reads TGTGCCAGCAACAATGCGGGACAAAAAGGCTATGGCTACACCTTC. Amino acids: CASNNAGQKGYGYTF.

This clonotype came up many times. This chain uses TRBV7-2 with TRBJ1-2; D unresolved. V was pared by 1 base and J by 6 bases, with 18 bases between. The germline V gene has CDR1 SGHTA and CDR2 FQGNSA. The CDR3 is 16 amino acids. CDR3 nucleotides: TGTGCCAGCAGCTTAGGAGTCGAGGGCAGTAGGCATGGCTACACCTTC. Translation: CASSLGVEGSRHGYTF. Together with reference TRBV7-2 and TRBJ1-2, the CDR3 gives the full variable domain: GAGVSQSPSNKVTEKGKDVELRCDPISGHTALYWYRQSLGQGLEFLIYFQGNSAPDKSGLPSDRFSAERTGGSVSTLTIQRTQQEDSAVYLCASSLGVEGSRHGYTFGSGTRLTVV.

This clonotype was recorded only once. The genes are TRBV5-6 and TRBJ2-4, with D possibly matching TRBD1 (6 bases). Germline-derived CDR1 and CDR2 are SGHDT and YYEEEE. The CDR3 runs to 18 residues. The V gene lost 1 base and the J gene lost 7 bases, with 24 bases spanning the gap. The chain's CDR3 is CASSLLVLSPGTRNIQYF. CDR3 DNA: TGTGCCAGCAGCTTGTTAGTGTTATCTCCTGGGACACGGAACATTCAGTACTTC.

This chain uses TRBV30 with TRBJ2-2; D may be TRBD1 or TRBD2 (6 bases each). This CDR3 comprises 14 residues. Germline lookup yields CDR1 GTSNPN and CDR2 SVGIG (reference sequence). Trimming took 8 bases from V and 5 from J, leaving 18 bases between them. CDR3 sequence reads: CAGLGAGRTGELFF. The CDR3 DNA is TGTGCCGGGTTGGGGGCAGGGAGGACCGGGGAGCTGTTTTTT. The full variable domain, with the rest looked up from reference TRBV30 and TRBJ2-2, is SQTIHQWPATLVQPVGSPLSLECTVEGTSNPNLYWYRQAAGRGLQLLFYSVGIGQISSEVPQNLSASRPQDRQFILSSKKLLLSDSGFYLCAGLGAGRTGELFFGEGSRLTVL.

J is TRBJ1-2 and V is TRBV29-1, with 9 bases aligning to TRBD1. The CDR3 length is 12 residues. Trimming cost V 3 bases and J 6 bases; bases outside gene matches: 2. Germline loops: CDR1 SQVTM, CDR2 ANQGSEA. The CDR3 protein is CSVDRDRDGYTF. CDR3 coding DNA: TGCAGCGTTGACCGGGACAGGGATGGCTACACCTTC.

This sequence joins TRBV6-1 and TRBJ2-3; perhaps TRBD2 as D (6 bases). With 6 bases removed from V and 2 bases from J, the gap between germline ends came to 15 bases. The germline V gene encodes CDR1 MNHNS and CDR2 SASEGT. The CDR3 has 15 residues. CDR3 sequence (DNA): TGTGCCAGCAGCATCGGGAGAAACCCCACAGATACGCAGTATTTT. It codes for CASSIGRNPTDTQYF.

J is TRBJ2-7 and V is TRBV30; 7 bases match TRBD2. The germline V gene encodes CDR1 GTSNPN and CDR2 SVGIG (reference sequence). This CDR3 is 15 amino acids long. V was clipped by 2 bases and J by 0 bases; unmatched bases: 7. This CDR3 reads CAWSLSSGSSYEQYF. CDR3 coding DNA: TGTGCCTGGAGTTTGTCTAGCGGCAGCTCCTACGAGCAGTACTTC.

In regard to this clonotype: A much larger clone sits a single nucleotide away, making a read error possible. The chain uses TRBV7-2 and TRBJ2-7; D gene uncertain. This CDR3 spans 11 amino acids. Germline CDR1 is SGHTA and CDR2 is FQGNSA. The ends were cut back, 7 bases at V and 4 bases at J, with 8 bases in the middle. The CDR3 loop reads CASNSKYEQYF. As DNA, the CDR3 is TGTGCCAGCAACTCAAAATACGAGCAGTACTTC.

This clonotype was recorded many times. The chain carries TRBV12-3 or TRBV12-4 and TRBJ1-5; 10 bases line up with TRBD1. This CDR3 spans 12 amino acids. With V trimmed by 6 bases and J by 13 bases, 6 bases remained unmatched. In DNA, the CDR3 is TGTGCCAGCAGAGGGGACAGGGGCCCTCAGCATTTT. This gives the protein CASRGDRGPQHF.

This clonotype was seen repeatedly, ten times or more. This rearrangement joins TRBV28 to TRBJ1-2; 7 bases map to TRBD1. CDR3 size: 15 residues. After removal of 5 bases from V and 5 bases from J, the junction contained 11 bases not matched to a gene. Germline V lookup: CDR1 MDHEN, CDR2 SYDVKM. CDR3 sequence: CASSLRGQRGYGYTF. As DNA, the CDR3 is TGTGCCAGCAGTCTCCGGGGACAGAGAGGGTATGGCTACACCTTC.

This clonotype is a singleton in its sample. The chain carries TRBV5-1 and TRBJ1-1, with 7 bases lining up with TRBD1. This CDR3 region has 15 residues. V lost 4 bases and J lost 5; bases outside the gene matches: 11. Germline CDR1 and CDR2: SGHRS and YFSETQ. The CDR3 nucleotides are TGCGCCAGCAGCGAACTCAGGGGGGAGGGTACTGAAGCTTTCTTT. It translates to CASSELRGEGTEAFF.

This clonotype was picked up a small number of times. The rearrangement uses TRBV29-1 and TRBJ1-2; D gene ambiguous. Trimming shortened V by 1 base and J by 4 bases, and 10 bases separated the two germline ends. Looked up from germline, CDR1 is SQVTM and CDR2 is ANQGSEA. The CDR3 consists of 13 residues. The CDR3 is CSVEGSWGYGYTF. The CDR3 region has the DNA TGCAGCGTTGAAGGATCATGGGGCTATGGCTACACCTTC.

This clonotype was counted ten times or more. The chain employs TRBV12-3 or TRBV12-4 and TRBJ1-1, with D uncertain. V was clipped by 9 bases and J by 1 base, with 3 bases between them. This CDR3 is built from 10 residues. The CDR3 region is CASSNTEAFF. The DNA for the CDR3 is TGTGCCAGTTCGAACACTGAAGCTTTCTTT.

This clonotype was recorded once. The V gene is TRBV15, the J gene TRBJ1-5; D uncertain. Germline V CDR1 and CDR2: LNHNV, YYDKDF (reference sequence). The CDR3 extends over 15 amino acids. Trimming cost V 3 bases and J 0 bases, with 9 bases left between them. The CDR3: CATSSELYSNQPQHF. The CDR3 region has the DNA TGTGCCACCAGCAGTGAGCTTTATAGCAATCAGCCCCAGCATTTT.

The chain employs TRBV11-2 and TRBJ2-7; D uncertain. The V and J ends lost 0 bases and 0 bases respectively, with 12 bases between them. From germline, CDR1 is SGHAT and CDR2 FQNNGV. The CDR3 runs 16 residues. CDR3 nucleotides: TGTGCCAGCAGCTTAGATCCCGTGCCGAGCTCCTACGAGCAGTACTTC. This encodes CASSLDPVPSSYEQYF. Full variable domain (missing parts from reference TRBV11-2 and TRBJ2-7): EAGVAQSPRYKIIEKRQSVAFWCNPISGHATLYWYQQILGQGPKLLIQFQNNGVVDDSQLPKDRFSAERLKGVDSTLKIQPAKLEDSAVYLCASSLDPVPSSYEQYFGPGTRLTVT.

The genes are TRBV10-3 and TRBJ1-5, with TRBD1 as a possible D gene (5 bases). The CDR3 runs 14 residues. Trimming removed 3 bases at V and 6 bases at J, with 12 bases between. From germline, CDR1 is ENHRY and CDR2 SYGVKD. The CDR3 DNA sequence: TGTGCCATCAGTGATACCGGGGCCGGTCAGCCCCAGCATTTT. Protein product: CAISDTGAGQPQHF.

V usage is TRBV28 and J usage is TRBJ2-7; maybe TRBD2 (6 bases). CDR3 length: 16 amino acids. Germline V gene sequence: CDR1 MDHEN, CDR2 SYDVKM. The ends were cut back, 3 bases at V and 2 bases at J, with 17 bases in the middle. CDR3 sequence (DNA): TGTGCCAGCAGTTTCGGGGGAGCCGCCAACCCCTACGAGCAGTACTTC. Its translation is CASSFGGAANPYEQYF.

Comment on this clonotype: Since a much larger clone is just one base distant, this may be a read error. As DNA, the CDR3 is TGTGCCAGCAACTTACTAGCGGGAGGGCCGGAGACCCAGTACTTC. Its protein is CASNLLAGGPETQYF. V is TRBV11-2 and J is TRBJ2-5; 13 bases map to TRBD2. This CDR3 comprises 15 residues. Germline CDR1 SGHAT, CDR2 FQNNGV.

V gene TRBV7-9 combines with J gene TRBJ1-1; the D is unclear. The ends were cut back, 3 bases at V and 1 base at J, with 12 bases in the middle. The germline gives CDR1 SEHNR, CDR2 FQNEAQ (reference sequence). There are 15 residues in the CDR3. The CDR3 DNA follows: TGTGCCAGCAGCTTCCCGGACGGAAAGAACACTGAAGCTTTCTTT. This gives the protein CASSFPDGKNTEAFF.

This clonotype occurred many times. The rearrangement links TRBV12-3 or TRBV12-4 to TRBJ1-2; tentative D call: TRBD1 (6 bases). The V end lost 6 bases, the J end lost 2 bases, and 10 bases lay between the germline ends. CDR3 length: 13 residues. CDR3 sequence (DNA): TGTGCCAGCAGGGGGACACCAAACTATGGCTACACCTTC. This gives the protein CASRGTPNYGYTF.

A few counts support this clonotype. The chain couples TRBV29-1 to TRBJ1-1, with TRBD1 as a possible D gene (6 bases). The CDR3 has 13 residues. CDR1 is SQVTM and CDR2 is ANQGSEA in the germline V gene. Trimming removed 3 bases from V and 2 bases from J, with 10 bases in between. The chain's CDR3 is CSVEGRGNTEAFF. CDR3 bases: TGCAGCGTTGAGGGCAGGGGAAACACTGAAGCTTTCTTT.

Notes on this clonotype: Here the CDR3 omits its conserved ending phenylalanine or tryptophan, so a read error is the likely source. The chain combines TRBV28 with TRBJ1-1; no definite D call. The CDR3 runs to 13 residues. Germline-derived CDR1 and CDR2 are MDHEN and SYDVKM. With 4 bases removed from V and 5 bases from J, the gap between germline ends came to 11 bases. CDR3 sequence reads: CASSYSIETEAFS. CDR3 DNA sequence: TGTGCCAGCAGTTACTCGATAGAGACTGAAGCTTTCTCT.

This clonotype was recorded a few times. The V call is TRBV3-1, the J call TRBJ1-2; the D is unclear. The CDR3 extends over 14 amino acids. V shed 0 bases and J shed 4 bases, with 9 bases lying between them. CDR1 and CDR2 from the germline V gene are LGHDT and YNNKEL (reference sequence). In DNA, the CDR3 is TGTGCCAGCAGCCAAGATTGGGATGGCTATGGCTACACCTTC. It specifies CASSQDWDGYGYTF.

The CDR3 loop is CSVEDPGQVRQNTEAFF. In DNA, the CDR3 is TGCAGCGTTGAAGATCCGGGACAGGTCCGGCAGAACACTGAAGCTTTCTTT. This chain uses TRBV29-1 with TRBJ1-1; 8 bases match TRBD1. V shed 0 bases and J 1 base; nucleotides not matched to a gene: 10. This CDR3 is built from 17 residues. CDR1 SQVTM and CDR2 ANQGSEA come from the germline V gene.

This clonotype was picked up one time. The chain employs TRBV7-9 and TRBJ2-7, with 8 bases that match TRBD1. In germline, CDR1 is SEHNR, CDR2 FQNEAQ (reference sequence). The CDR3 length is 17 residues. Germline trimming cut 4 bases from V and 3 bases from J; bases unmatched to any gene: 14. Here the CDR3 reads CASSYLTPPTGGYEQYF. The CDR3 coding sequence is TGTGCCAGCAGCTACCTAACCCCACCTACAGGGGGCTACGAGCAGTACTTC.

CDR3 sequence (DNA): TGTGCCAGCAGCTTACGTCTGGGTCTAGCGCCTGTAACCACCGGGGAGCTGTTTTTT. Amino acid sequence: CASSLRLGLAPVTTGELFF. The chain has TRBV7-2 and TRBJ2-2, with D possibly being TRBD2 (6 bases). CDR3 length: 19 residues. V gave up 2 bases and J gave up 4 bases, with 23 bases separating them. Germline CDR1 is SGHTA and CDR2 is FQGNSA.

The chain couples TRBV2 to TRBJ1-5; D unclear. The CDR3 extends over 13 amino acids. The V gene's germline CDR1 is SNHLY and CDR2 FYNNEI. V was trimmed by 1 base and J by 7 bases, leaving 8 bases between them. The CDR3 is CASSEVAQQPQHF. The DNA of the CDR3 is TGTGCCAGCAGTGAAGTGGCACAACAGCCCCAGCATTTT.

The V gene is TRBV3-1, the J gene TRBJ1-6; 10 bases fit TRBD1. The junction had 3 bases not matched to a gene; V was cut back by 2 bases and J by 5 bases. The V gene's germline CDR1 is LGHDT and CDR2 YNNKEL (reference sequence). This CDR3 spans 16 amino acids. In DNA form, the CDR3 reads TGTGCCAGCAGCCAACGGACAGGGGGTAATAATTCACCCCTCCACTTT. Translation gives CASSQRTGGNNSPLHF.

The chain uses TRBV7-2 and TRBJ1-1; D is undetermined. The CDR3 runs 16 residues. V was shortened by 1 base and J by 2 bases, with 14 bases between the two germline ends. The germline gives CDR1 SGHTA, CDR2 FQGNSA. The CDR3 region is CASSLEVGRLNTEAFF. CDR3 nucleotides: TGTGCCAGCAGCTTAGAGGTAGGGCGGTTAAACACTGAAGCTTTCTTT.

This clonotype came up many times. The rearrangement links TRBV6-5 to TRBJ1-2, with D maybe TRBD1 (5 bases). The V end was cut by 0 bases, the J end by 8 bases, with 7 bases between. CDR3 length: 12 amino acids. Germline V lookup: CDR1 MNHEY, CDR2 SVGAGI. The DNA for the CDR3 is TGTGCCAGCAGTTACTCTCGGGGCGGCTACACCTTC. This translates into CASSYSRGGYTF.

The CDR3 DNA follows: TGCAGTGCTATCCAGGGCGGGAGCCTCGAGACCCAGTACTTC. Translated: CSAIQGGSLETQYF. V and J are TRBV20-1 and TRBJ2-5; 7 bases match TRBD2. Trimming removed 4 bases from V and 5 bases from J; junction bases left unmatched: 10. CDR3 length: 14 amino acids. Germline assignment: CDR1 DFQATT and CDR2 SNEGSKA (reference sequence).

The chain couples TRBV20-1 to TRBJ2-3; perhaps TRBD2 as D (6 bases). The CDR3 covers 17 residues. Trimming took 3 bases from V and 2 from J, leaving 21 bases between them. CDR1 and CDR2 (germline): DFQATT, SNEGSKA (reference sequence). In DNA, the CDR3 is TGCAGTGCTAGTGGCGGGGCGAGTTATGAACACACAGATACGCAGTATTTT. Its protein product is CSASGGASYEHTDTQYF.